Reported below is one T cell receptor (beta chain). This sample is drawn from a study of cytomegalovirus exposure and HLA in healthy donors. Primers included in the PCR were 60 Vbeta and 13 Jbeta primers. Some clones are missing from TCRdb's copy, which holds only in-frame ones; the method was immunoSEQ multiplex PCR. Recorded here are over 45,000 clones; the top ten clones represent 2% to 2.5%. This CDR3 contains 16 residues. The V end lost 1 base, the J end lost 0 bases, and 10 bases lay between the germline ends. Looked up from germline, CDR1 is SNHLY and CDR2 is FYNNEI. Material for sequencing was PBMCs. The chain links TRBV2 to TRBJ1-3; TRBD1 might be the D (5 bases). The receptor was isolated from a middle-aged woman in good health and CMV-seronegative. As DNA, the CDR3 is TGTGCCAGCAGTGAAGAGGGGCCGAGCTCTGGAAACACCATATATTTT. Residues: CASSEEGPSSGNTIYF.